These T cell receptor beta chains were read from a single sample in a study of T cells in Graves' hyperthyroidism and ophthalmopathy. TCRdb itself ran the multiplex PCR reads through MiXCR, one entry per CDR3 protein. Of hundreds of thousands of distinct CDR3 sequences in the sample, 19% were seen once. Sequenced sample: blood. All receptors come from a woman younger than 35 with Graves' hyperthyroidism. CDR3s include the opening cysteine and the closing phenylalanine or tryptophan. The D gene is left open where the match is weak. Size values are once, few and many counts, or a class for expanded clones, and some rows have none.

d_gene | j_gene | abundance | v_gene | CDR3nt | CDR3aa
- | TRBJ1-1 | many | TRBV12-3/TRBV12-4 | TGTGCCAGCAGGATCGTATCGTCAAGGAACTGGGAAGCGGGAGCTTTCTTT | CASRIVSSRNWEAGAFF
- | TRBJ1-1 | many | TRBV30 | TGTGCCTGGAGTGTGTACAGAACTGAAGCTTTCTTT | CAWSVYRTEAFF
- | TRBJ1-1 | - | TRBV20-1 | TGCAGTGCTAGAGATAACAGGGAAGGTGAAGCTTTCTTT | CSARDNREGEAFF
- | TRBJ2-7 | many | TRBV11-2 | TGTGCCAGCAGCTTATCGTGGGAAAAGCAGTACTTC | CASSLSWEKQYF
- | TRBJ2-7 | many | TRBV10-3 | TGTGCCATCAGTGAAAATCGCGGAGAGAGCTCCTACGAGCAGTACTTC | CAISENRGESSYEQYF
TRBD1 | TRBJ1-5 | - | TRBV18 | TGTGCCAGCTCACCTCTCTTTTTAGGACAGGGGGTTCTTCGTCAGCCCCAGCATTTT | CASSPLFLGQGVLRQPQHF
TRBD1 | TRBJ2-5 | - | TRBV4-1 | TGCGCCAGCAGCCAACGGGACAGGGGGGAGACCCAGTACTTC | CASSQRDRGETQYF
- | TRBJ2-7 | many | TRBV5-1 | TGCGCCAGCAGCTTGGCCGCGAGCTACGAGCAGTACTTC | CASSLAASYEQYF
TRBD1 | TRBJ2-2 | - | TRBV7-2 | TGTGCCAGCAGCGGGACAGGGGCTTCCGGCGGGGAGCTGTTTTTT | CASSGTGASGGELFF
- | TRBJ2-2 | - | TRBV6-1 | TGTGCCAGCAGTAGGGGCAGCCTCAACACCGGGGAGCTGTGTTTT | CASSRGSLNTGELCF
- | TRBJ1-3 | few | TRBV18 | TGTGCCAGCTCACCACCTTCCCAGTCCTCTGGAAACACCATATATTTT | CASSPPSQSSGNTIYF
TRBD2 | TRBJ2-7 | - | TRBV6-2/TRBV6-3 | TGTGCCAGCAGTCTACGGGGGACTAGCGGGACGGGTTACGAGCAGTACTTC | CASSLRGTSGTGYEQYF
TRBD1 | TRBJ1-2 | many | TRBV12-5 | TGTGCTACCGGACAGGGTGACTATGGCTACACCTTC | CATGQGDYGYTF
- | TRBJ1-5 | - | TRBV24-1 | TGTGCCACCAGTGATTCCCGGACTGCCTATCAGCCCCAGCATTTT | CATSDSRTAYQPQHF
- | TRBJ2-5 | many | TRBV2 | TGTGCCAGCAGTGAAGCAGAGGCGGGGTCCCCCCAAGAGACCCAGTACTTC | CASSEAEAGSPQETQYF
- | TRBJ2-5 | many | TRBV7-8 | TGTGCCAGCAGCCAACGGAGGACGTCCCCAGAGACCCAGTACTTC | CASSQRRTSPETQYF
TRBD1 | TRBJ2-7 | many | TRBV5-1 | TGCGCCAGCAGACGGCTGGCAGGGGGCATCTACGAGCAGTACTTC | CASRRLAGGIYEQYF
TRBD1 | TRBJ2-5 | - | TRBV9 | TGTGCCAGCAGCGTCTCCGGCCTAGGACAGGGGGAGACCCAGTACTTC | CASSVSGLGQGETQYF
- | TRBJ2-7 | many | TRBV27 | TGTGCCAGCAGTTTACCCGGGTTTAAGTCCGAGCAGTACTTC | CASSLPGFKSEQYF
- | TRBJ1-1 | many | TRBV7-6 | TGTGCCAGCAGCTCCTCAACTGAAGCTTTCTTT | CASSSSTEAFF
- | TRBJ2-7 | many | TRBV9 | TGTGCCAGCAGCGAGGGCGTGACAGGAGTCTACGAGCAGTACTTC | CASSEGVTGVYEQYF
- | TRBJ2-7 | many | TRBV24-1 | TGTGCCACCAGTGATTTCGACTCGAAGCAGTACTTC | CATSDFDSKQYF
- | TRBJ1-2 | many | TRBV12-3/TRBV12-4 | TGTGCCAGCAGTTTACTCCCAGGCGTTGGCTACACCTTC | CASSLLPGVGYTF
- | TRBJ1-2 | few | TRBV6-5 | TGTGCCAGCAGTCCCTCGGGGCTTTCAGCTAACTATGGCTACACCTTC | CASSPSGLSANYGYTF
TRBD2 | TRBJ2-4 | - | TRBV12-3/TRBV12-4 | TGTGCCAGCAGTCCACCTAGCGGGGGGCGCCGATGGAAAAACATTCAGTACTTC | CASSPPSGGRRWKNIQYF
- | TRBJ2-7 | many | TRBV24-1 | TGTGCCACCAGTGGGGCGGGTACCTACGAGCAGTACTTC | CATSGAGTYEQYF
TRBD2 | TRBJ2-5 | - | TRBV6-2/TRBV6-3 | TGTGCCAGCAGTTACAACGGACTAGCGGGGGAGACCCAGTACTTC | CASSYNGLAGETQYF
- | TRBJ1-1 | many | TRBV6-5 | TGTGCCAGCAGTAACCGGAACACTGAAGCTTTCTTT | CASSNRNTEAFF